This T cell receptor beta chain stems from a study of cytomegalovirus exposure and HLA in healthy donors. Study-wide results and limits: Donor immune exposure was known only as CMV serostatus. Researchers counted some 150 TCR beta chains as cytomegalovirus-associated.

With 8 bases removed from V and 5 bases from J, the gap between germline ends came to 13 bases. The CDR3 sequence is 13 residues long. From germline, CDR1 is MNHNS and CDR2 SASEGT. The PCR was carried out with 60 Vbeta primers and 13 Jbeta primers. Authors' analysis steps: Tens of millions of unique TCR beta chains, 9 million to 12 million shared, were counted in a later analysis. Method: immunoSEQ multiplex PCR; TCRdb's copy keeps in-frame clones and lacks some. From that table come the V and J calls and clone size; the DNA was used to work out D and trimming. The sample includes 85,000 to 90,000 clones, 85% of them seen just once. As regards this clone: Its antigen remains unidentified. This CDR3 is also generated by other DNA sequences in the sample.

This clonotype was sampled from a man in his forties in good health and CMV-seropositive. The source material was PBMCs. This chain uses TRBV6-1 with TRBJ1-5; possible D gene TRBD1, 5 bases. The CDR3 DNA is TGTGCCAGCTCGGGGGAGGATGATCAGCCCCAGCATTTT. Translation: CASSGEDDQPQHF.